This is a list of T cell receptor beta chains from one sample in a study of T cell responses to AZD1222 COVID-19 vaccine. Produced via immunoSEQ multiplex PCR; TCRdb's table is partial and in-frame only. The sample records around 86,000 clones, 90% being singletons. Sequenced here: peripheral blood, sampled on day 0 of AZD1222 vaccination. The source is an adult in good health. The conserved cysteine and the conserved F or W are not part of the CDR3 here.

J: TRBJ1-6
V: TRBV29-1
CDR3: SVGYGNSPLH

J: TRBJ1-2
V: TRBV14
CDR3: ASTQGPSNYGYT

J: TRBJ2-3
V: TRBV6-5
CDR3: ASIKKRSSTDTQY

J: TRBJ1-2
V: TRBV6-2/TRBV6-3
CDR3: ASSSGQAGSDYGYT

J: TRBJ2-7
V: TRBV11-2
CDR3: ASSLERTKGNEQY

J: TRBJ1-1
V: TRBV7-6
CDR3: ASSSGYLYEKTTEAF

J: TRBJ2-1
V: TRBV10-3
CDR3: AIRGTGDHNEQF

J: TRBJ1-4
V: TRBV5-1
CDR3: ASRPGTANEKLF

J: TRBJ2-3
V: TRBV13
CDR3: ASSFTVGVDTQY

J: TRBJ2-5
V: TRBV18
CDR3: ASSPNPEETQY

J: TRBJ1-1
V: TRBV7-2
CDR3: ASSLGVQTRPSTEAF

J: TRBJ1-6
V: TRBV9
CDR3: ASSVALRDNSPLH

J: TRBJ1-1
V: TRBV6-2/TRBV6-3
CDR3: ASSYSDRGNTEAF

J: TRBJ1-6
V: TRBV14
CDR3: ASSRQVGSYNSPLH

J: TRBJ1-1
V: TRBV12-3/TRBV12-4
CDR3: ASREGVRTEAF

J: TRBJ2-5
V: TRBV3-1/TRBV3-2
CDR3: ASSRSPGTSVETQY

J: TRBJ2-2
V: TRBV14
CDR3: ASSQERTGGTGELF

J: TRBJ1-2
V: TRBV5-4
CDR3: ASSLGRQGTNYGYT

J: TRBJ2-3
V: TRBV29-1
CDR3: SVDQGEGTDTQY

J: TRBJ1-4
V: TRBV19
CDR3: ASSIDRGHGEKLF

J: TRBJ1-6
V: TRBV11-3
CDR3: ASSLVNDSPLH